Each of the 24 T cell receptor beta chains below was sequenced from the same sample in a study of Graves' ophthalmopathy and Graves' hyperthyroidism. As the template, RNA transcripts were used to amplify TCR beta CDR3 regions. The authors performed first-round RT-PCR with HTBI primers and then a second-round multiplex PCR. TCRdb re-analysed the multiplex PCR reads in MiXCR, keeping a single row per CDR3 protein. Here the sample spans about 400,000 distinct CDR3 sequences, around 17% being singletons. Material for sequencing was peripheral blood. The receptors were sampled from a woman under 30 with Graves' ophthalmopathy.

This clonotype was found a few times. The chain carries TRBV19 and TRBJ1-5; D might be TRBD1 (5 bases). The length of the CDR3 is 15 residues. V was trimmed by 5 bases and J by 7 bases, leaving 18 bases between them. Germline-derived CDR1 and CDR2 are LNHDA and SQIVND (reference sequence). The CDR3 sequence: CASSSLDLGVQPQHF. The CDR3 DNA reads as TGTGCCAGTAGTTCACTCGACCTAGGGGTCCAGCCCCAGCATTTT. Filled out from reference TRBV19 and TRBJ1-5, the complete variable domain reads DGGITQSPKYLFRKEGQNVTLSCEQNLNHDAMYWYRQDPGQGLRLIYYSQIVNDFQKGDIAEGYSVSREKKESFPLTVTSAQKNPTAFYLCASSSLDLGVQPQHFGDGTRLSIL.

Ten or more counts support this clonotype. The rearrangement uses TRBV5-1 and TRBJ2-2, with 9 bases matching TRBD1. Germline V lookup: CDR1 SGHRS, CDR2 YFSETQ. V lost 4 bases to trimming and J lost 2 bases; unmatched junction nucleotides: 9. The CDR3 runs to 17 residues. CDR3 residues: CASSRRTGETNTGELFF. The CDR3 nucleotides are TGCGCCAGCAGCCGGAGGACAGGGGAAACAAACACCGGGGAGCTGTTTTTT.

This clonotype has at least ten counts. The chain uses TRBV4-3 and TRBJ2-7; 9 bases are a match to TRBD2. CDR3 length: 18 amino acids. The germline CDR1 and CDR2 sequences are LGHNA and YSLEER. J gave up 0 bases and V 3 bases, and 12 bases lay outside the gene matches. CDR3 residues: CASSQWGDSGSISYEQYF. The DNA of the CDR3 is TGCGCCAGCAGCCAGTGGGGCGATAGCGGGAGCATCTCCTACGAGCAGTACTTC.

There are many counts of this clonotype. J is TRBJ1-2 and V is TRBV27; D uncertain. V lost 3 bases and J 8 bases, leaving 16 bases between the germline ends. The CDR3 is made up of 14 amino acids. Germline lookup yields CDR1 MNHEY and CDR2 SMNVEV (reference sequence). The CDR3 spells CASSLTVGVGGYTF. Written as DNA, the CDR3 is TGTGCCAGCAGTTTGACTGTCGGGGTGGGCGGCTACACCTTC.

In its sample, this clonotype was seen many times. V is TRBV11-1 and J is TRBJ2-5, with D possibly being TRBD2 (6 bases). CDR3 length: 18 residues. With 5 bases removed from V and 7 bases from J, the gap between germline ends came to 29 bases. Germline CDR1 SGHAT, CDR2 FQDESV (reference sequence). CDR3 DNA: TGTGCCAGCAGCCTTCGACTAGGAGCGGTGGGCCAAATCGGGACCCAGTACTTC. Translating gives CASSLRLGAVGQIGTQYF.

The chain links TRBV11-2 to TRBJ1-1, with 11 bases lining up with TRBD1. Trimming cost V 3 bases and J 0 bases; bases outside gene matches: 3. Germline V lookup: CDR1 SGHAT, CDR2 FQNNGV. The CDR3 totals 16 residues. CDR3 coding DNA: TGTGCCAGCAGCTTTAGGACAGGGGGCATGAACACTGAAGCTTTCTTT. Protein: CASSFRTGGMNTEAFF.

This clonotype came up many times. The chain is built from TRBV7-2 and TRBJ2-5, with 7 nucleotides matching TRBD1. The CDR3 covers 15 residues. With V trimmed by 4 bases and J by 5 bases, 10 bases remained unmatched. CDR1 SGHTA and CDR2 FQGNSA come from the germline V gene. CDR3 amino acids: CASSSPRDSWETQYF. CDR3 DNA: TGTGCCAGCAGCTCGCCCCGGGACAGCTGGGAGACCCAGTACTTC.

This sequence joins TRBV29-1 and TRBJ2-7; D is ambiguous. Germline V gene lookup returns CDR1 SQVTM and CDR2 ANQGSEA. This CDR3 is built from 14 residues. Trimming took off 7 bases at V and 3 bases at J, with 19 bases between the two ends. The CDR3 protein is CSAATTSPSYEQYF. CDR3 nucleotides: TGCAGCGCCGCGACGACGTCCCCGAGCTACGAGCAGTACTTC.

This chain connects TRBV28 to TRBJ1-5, with D hard to call. V gave up 3 bases and J gave up 8 bases, with 29 bases separating them. CDR1 MDHEN and CDR2 SYDVKM come from the germline V gene. This CDR3 region has 19 residues. CDR3 sequence reads: CASSFFIVAAGKVAEPQHF. The CDR3 DNA reads as TGTGCCAGCAGTTTTTTTATCGTTGCCGCGGGTAAGGTGGCAGAGCCCCAGCATTTT.

This clonotype was observed many times. The chain uses TRBV11-3 and TRBJ1-2; TRBD1 matches 12 bases. The CDR3 extends over 16 amino acids. Germline V gene lookup returns CDR1 SGHNT and CDR2 YENEEA. V lost 6 bases, J lost 2 bases, and 7 bases stayed unmatched. CDR3 DNA: TGTGCCAGCAGTCACCTCGGGACAGGGGGCAACTATGGCTACACCTTC. This sequence encodes CASSHLGTGGNYGYTF.

This clonotype came up many times. Here the CDR3 reads CAISELSPWGAATTGEQYF. The CDR3, as DNA: TGTGCCATCAGTGAGTTGAGCCCTTGGGGGGCTGCTACTACGGGCGAGCAGTACTTC. This sequence joins TRBV10-3 and TRBJ2-7; D might be TRBD1 or TRBD2, each matching 6 bases. Trimming pared 1 base from V and 6 bases from J, leaving 28 bases between. Looked up from germline, CDR1 is ENHRY and CDR2 is SYGVKD. The CDR3 extends over 19 amino acids.

This clonotype was detected ten times or more. V gene TRBV10-3 combines with J gene TRBJ1-2; D unresolved. The CDR3 sequence is 14 residues long. Trimming pared 6 bases from V and 2 bases from J, leaving 13 bases between. Germline values: CDR1 ENHRY, CDR2 SYGVKD. The chain's CDR3 is CAIREDGPNYGYTF. The CDR3 DNA reads TGTGCCATCAGGGAGGACGGACCAAACTATGGCTACACCTTC.

This chain links TRBV6-1 with TRBJ1-5; TRBD1 agrees at 7 bases. The CDR3 is made up of 15 amino acids. Germline values: CDR1 MNHNS, CDR2 SASEGT. The ends lost 2 bases at V and 6 bases at J; junction bases unmatched: 7. The chain's CDR3 is CASSENDRERQPQHF. The CDR3 coding sequence is TGTGCCAGCAGTGAAAACGACAGGGAACGTCAGCCCCAGCATTTT.

A word on this clonotype: A junction end diverges from the germline sequence, so it may reflect a read error. The chain carries TRBV12-3 or TRBV12-4 and TRBJ2-5; no firm D call. The CDR3 extends over 15 amino acids. The CDR3, as DNA: TGTGCCAGCAGCTTAGATCATTACAGTCTGGAGACCCAGTACTTC. As protein: CASSLDHYSLETQYF.

This clonotype was picked up many times. The chain joins TRBV12-3 or TRBV12-4 to TRBJ1-6; D is unclear. This CDR3 comprises 14 residues. The V and J ends lost 6 bases and 13 bases respectively, with 19 bases between them. CDR3 sequence reads: CASRVDMLVDPLHF. CDR3 DNA: TGTGCCAGCAGAGTCGACATGCTGGTGGATCCCCTCCACTTT.

This clonotype was recorded at least ten times. The DNA for the CDR3 is TGTGCCAGCAGTCCGACAGGGCCGGTCGGCTACACCTTC. This sequence encodes CASSPTGPVGYTF. The J gene is TRBJ1-2, the V gene TRBV12-3 or TRBV12-4, with 7 bases that match TRBD1. V lost 5 bases, J lost 8 bases, and 8 bases stayed unmatched. This CDR3 is 13 amino acids long.

The sample holds many counts of this clonotype. The J gene is TRBJ1-5, the V gene TRBV4-3; no reliable D call. The V gene lost 0 bases and the J gene lost 10 bases, with 7 bases spanning the gap. Germline lookup yields CDR1 LGHNA and CDR2 YSLEER. CDR3 length: 12 amino acids. CDR3 in DNA: TGCGCCAGCAGCCAAGATGCGCATCCCCAGCATTTT. Amino acid sequence: CASSQDAHPQHF.

This clonotype was counted at least ten times. The CDR3 reads CSATEPLDPGETQYF. DNA for the CDR3: TGCAGTGCCACGGAACCGTTGGACCCTGGAGAGACCCAGTACTTC. The chain carries TRBV20-1 and TRBJ2-5; D is ambiguous. Germline V CDR1 and CDR2: DFQATT, SNEGSKA (reference sequence). V was pared by 6 bases and J by 4 bases, with 21 bases between. The CDR3 covers 15 residues.

This clonotype appeared many times. V is TRBV11-2 and J is TRBJ1-2, with TRBD1 identical over 9 bases. Per germline, CDR1 SGHAT and CDR2 FQNNGV. V shed 5 bases and J 4 bases; nucleotides not matched to a gene: 17. The length of the CDR3 is 18 residues. The CDR3 DNA reads as TGTGCCAGCAGCCCGTGGACAGGGGATTGGTTGGGAGGCTATGGCTACACCTTC. Protein sequence: CASSPWTGDWLGGYGYTF.

The chain links TRBV28 to TRBJ2-7; no clear D gene. The germline V and J ends were trimmed by 3 bases and 3 bases, with 12 bases remaining between them. Per germline, CDR1 MDHEN and CDR2 SYDVKM. The CDR3 sequence is 14 residues long. The CDR3 nucleotides read TGTGCCAGCAGTTTCTTTAAGCGCTTCTACGAGCAGTACTTC. As protein: CASSFFKRFYEQYF.

This clonotype has at least ten counts. This chain joins TRBV7-2 and TRBJ1-1; D call uncertain. Per the germline V gene, CDR1 is SGHTA and CDR2 is FQGNSA. The CDR3 sequence is 15 residues long. V was cut by 1 base and J by 0 bases, with 9 bases left in between. The CDR3 is CASSLGWPMNTEAFF. The CDR3 region has the DNA TGTGCCAGCAGCTTAGGCTGGCCGATGAACACTGAAGCTTTCTTT.

This clonotype was observed many times. This rearrangement joins TRBV20-1 to TRBJ2-2, with D possibly matching TRBD1 (6 bases). V was trimmed by 3 bases and J by 5 bases, leaving 13 bases between them. The germline gives CDR1 DFQATT, CDR2 SNEGSKA (reference sequence). The CDR3 runs 14 residues. The CDR3: CSASQHRVTGELFF. In nucleotides, the CDR3 is TGCAGTGCTAGTCAACACAGGGTAACCGGGGAGCTGTTTTTT.

V and J are TRBV3-1 and TRBJ1-3; D remains unclear. Between the trimmed V and J ends, which lost 4 bases and 2 bases, there was a span of 12 bases. Germline V gene data show CDR1 as LGHDT and CDR2 as YNNKEL (reference sequence). This CDR3 contains 15 residues. The CDR3 reads CASSPTGRAGNTIYF. In nucleotides, the CDR3 is TGTGCCAGCAGCCCCACCGGGAGGGCTGGAAACACCATATATTTT.

This clonotype has a count of ten or more. The V call is TRBV7-9, the J call TRBJ2-7; D is unresolved. The germline V and J ends were trimmed by 6 bases and 2 bases, with 17 bases remaining between them. The CDR3 length is 15 residues. Germline V CDR1 and CDR2: SEHNR, FQNEAQ (reference sequence). The CDR3: CASRRNDGSTYEQYF. The CDR3 DNA sequence: TGTGCCAGCAGACGAAACGACGGGTCTACCTACGAGCAGTACTTC.